This is a list of T cell receptor beta chains from one sample in a study of T cells in Graves' hyperthyroidism and ophthalmopathy. TCRdb reprocessed the multiplex PCR reads via MiXCR and lists one record per CDR3 protein. The sample holds roughly 800,000 distinct CDR3 sequences, more than 30% seen once. The sample consisted of blood. These receptors were collected from a man between 18 and 35 years old with Graves' hyperthyroidism. Each CDR3 is given without its conserved first and last residue. Size is stated for part of the rows, as once, few or many counts, or as a class when the clone is expanded.

j_gene: TRBJ1-3
v_gene: TRBV6-6
abundance: .
CDR3aa: ASTAGSAGNTIY

j_gene: TRBJ2-5
v_gene: TRBV11-1
abundance: few
CDR3aa: ASSFNGPTLAQETQY

j_gene: TRBJ2-6
v_gene: TRBV7-2
abundance: .
CDR3aa: ASSQDWSGTGYSGANVLT

j_gene: TRBJ2-7
v_gene: TRBV24-1
abundance: many
CDR3aa: ATSDPGTGSYEQY

j_gene: TRBJ1-2
v_gene: TRBV20-1
abundance: .
CDR3aa: SASWGEKGYT

j_gene: TRBJ2-7
v_gene: TRBV7-2
abundance: .
CDR3aa: ASSSGQGLPYEQY

j_gene: TRBJ2-2
v_gene: TRBV7-3
abundance: few
CDR3aa: AQGHTGELF

j_gene: TRBJ1-5
v_gene: TRBV19
abundance: many
CDR3aa: ASSIEGVQPQH

j_gene: TRBJ2-5
v_gene: TRBV2
abundance: few
CDR3aa: ASSDGGAMLQETQY

j_gene: TRBJ1-6
v_gene: TRBV10-3
abundance: .
CDR3aa: ANQGPNSPLH

j_gene: TRBJ1-5
v_gene: TRBV12-3/TRBV12-4
abundance: many
CDR3aa: ASSFGSEDQPQH

j_gene: TRBJ2-7
v_gene: TRBV5-1
abundance: .
CDR3aa: ASRTGLGAYEQY

j_gene: TRBJ2-7
v_gene: TRBV5-1
abundance: .
CDR3aa: ASSSRASGSNYEQY

j_gene: TRBJ2-2
v_gene: TRBV7-3
abundance: .
CDR3aa: ASSSSQGRFPGELF

j_gene: TRBJ1-2
v_gene: TRBV6-5
abundance: once
CDR3aa: ASSPAPGDYGYT

j_gene: TRBJ1-2
v_gene: TRBV7-8
abundance: many
CDR3aa: ASSSYRTTKTNYGYT

j_gene: TRBJ2-2
v_gene: TRBV20-1
abundance: .
CDR3aa: SARVDGELF

j_gene: TRBJ1-4
v_gene: TRBV15
abundance: many
CDR3aa: ATSRGRGQGSEKLF

j_gene: TRBJ2-7
v_gene: TRBV7-8
abundance: .
CDR3aa: ASSLARGPTYEQY

j_gene: TRBJ1-1
v_gene: TRBV7-9
abundance: many
CDR3aa: ASSLVPRTEAF

j_gene: TRBJ2-6
v_gene: TRBV5-5
abundance: few
CDR3aa: ASSLDARGNSGANVLT

j_gene: TRBJ1-3
v_gene: TRBV7-2
abundance: .
CDR3aa: ASSLVGYYNTIY

j_gene: TRBJ2-5
v_gene: TRBV7-2
abundance: .
CDR3aa: ASRGGSQETQY

j_gene: TRBJ2-7
v_gene: TRBV5-1
abundance: .
CDR3aa: ASSLESFRDRGYEQY

j_gene: TRBJ2-7
v_gene: TRBV2
abundance: .
CDR3aa: ASSEGQY

j_gene: TRBJ1-5
v_gene: TRBV10-3
abundance: .
CDR3aa: ASRPGTGGDLGQPQH

j_gene: TRBJ1-3
v_gene: TRBV7-2
abundance: few
CDR3aa: ASSLGSPGLAGNTIY

j_gene: TRBJ2-7
v_gene: TRBV11-2
abundance: .
CDR3aa: ASTPGLASYEQY

j_gene: TRBJ2-2
v_gene: TRBV9
abundance: .
CDR3aa: ASSVANGELF

j_gene: TRBJ1-6
v_gene: TRBV20-1
abundance: .
CDR3aa: SARLARSSYNSPLH

j_gene: TRBJ2-7
v_gene: TRBV11-2
abundance: few
CDR3aa: ASSVVVDRRISYEQY

j_gene: TRBJ1-5
v_gene: TRBV19
abundance: many
CDR3aa: ASSIGGTVYSNQPQH

j_gene: TRBJ1-1
v_gene: TRBV9
abundance: .
CDR3aa: ASSTGGGVTEAF

j_gene: TRBJ2-2
v_gene: TRBV12-3/TRBV12-4
abundance: few
CDR3aa: ASGKGTGELF

j_gene: TRBJ1-6
v_gene: TRBV4-3
abundance: few
CDR3aa: ASSQDRGQENSPLH

j_gene: TRBJ1-1
v_gene: TRBV19
abundance: .
CDR3aa: ASSIPPSALNTEAF

j_gene: TRBJ1-1
v_gene: TRBV29-1
abundance: .
CDR3aa: SVSPGKGTKAF

j_gene: TRBJ2-2
v_gene: TRBV19
abundance: .
CDR3aa: ASSIGTHVTGELF

j_gene: TRBJ2-7
v_gene: TRBV2
abundance: many
CDR3aa: ATKGPRYEQY

j_gene: TRBJ2-6
v_gene: TRBV9
abundance: few
CDR3aa: ASSVELSRSSGANVLT

j_gene: TRBJ1-3
v_gene: TRBV6-5
abundance: few
CDR3aa: ASSFAGGGNTIY

j_gene: TRBJ2-5
v_gene: TRBV29-1
abundance: .
CDR3aa: SFSTGGQETQY

j_gene: TRBJ2-7
v_gene: TRBV20-1
abundance: few
CDR3aa: SARTRGYYEQY

j_gene: TRBJ2-5
v_gene: TRBV20-1
abundance: many
CDR3aa: SASPGEETQY

j_gene: TRBJ2-7
v_gene: TRBV5-4
abundance: .
CDR3aa: ASSTGTSLGEQY

j_gene: TRBJ2-5
v_gene: TRBV7-9
abundance: many
CDR3aa: ASSGNRETQY

j_gene: TRBJ1-2
v_gene: TRBV7-9
abundance: .
CDR3aa: ASSSYDTDFYGYT

j_gene: TRBJ1-2
v_gene: TRBV7-2
abundance: .
CDR3aa: ASSERRNYGYT

j_gene: TRBJ2-7
v_gene: TRBV14
abundance: many
CDR3aa: ASSQGREQY

j_gene: TRBJ1-3
v_gene: TRBV29-1
abundance: many
CDR3aa: SVMDRASGNTIY

j_gene: TRBJ1-1
v_gene: TRBV7-2
abundance: few
CDR3aa: ASSRGIVGTEAF

j_gene: TRBJ1-1
v_gene: TRBV5-1
abundance: .
CDR3aa: ASSGRTAWGTEAF

j_gene: TRBJ1-6
v_gene: TRBV5-1
abundance: .
CDR3aa: ASSVTGTAFRSPLH